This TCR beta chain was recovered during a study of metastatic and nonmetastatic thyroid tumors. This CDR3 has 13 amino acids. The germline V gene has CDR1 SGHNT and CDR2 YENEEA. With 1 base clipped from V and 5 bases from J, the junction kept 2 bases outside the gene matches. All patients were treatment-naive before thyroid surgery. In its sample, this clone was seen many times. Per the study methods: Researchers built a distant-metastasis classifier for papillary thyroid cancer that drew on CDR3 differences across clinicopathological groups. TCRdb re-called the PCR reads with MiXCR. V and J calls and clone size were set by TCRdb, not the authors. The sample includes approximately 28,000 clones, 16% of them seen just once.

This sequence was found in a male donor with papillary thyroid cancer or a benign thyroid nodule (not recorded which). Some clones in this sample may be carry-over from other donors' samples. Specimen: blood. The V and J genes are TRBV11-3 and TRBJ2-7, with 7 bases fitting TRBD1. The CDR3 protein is CASSLGQGDEQYF. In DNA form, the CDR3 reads TGTGCCAGCAGCTTAGGACAGGGCGACGAGCAGTACTTC.